The clone carrying this T cell receptor beta chain is large. Its antigen is currently unknown. Trimming took 5 bases from V and 5 from J; bases not matched to a gene: 6. Per the germline V gene, CDR1 is SGHNT and CDR2 is YENEEA. This CDR3 is 15 amino acids long. The data are from a study of vaccination and CD4 T cells after COVID-19. In the study overall: Post-COVID sampling occurred a median 101 days after diagnosis (range 35 to 161). Cultures acting as controls obtained a CEFX pool, an HIV-1 Nef pool, or no peptide.

Oncomine TCR Beta short-read sequencing was applied to DNA from cultured CD4+ T cells. TCRdb redid the calling of the PCR reads with MiXCR, one entry per CDR3 protein. The table includes more than 4,000 distinct CDR3 sequences, about 41% detected once. Overall study findings and caveats: A comparatively limited set of convalescent patients was examined, with no early post-infection timepoints.

Treatment defined: roughly 11-day PBMC culture with coronavirus spike peptide pools or control peptides (ViraFEST assay). The sample taken for sequencing was CD4+ T cells from blood, cultured in vitro. This TCR was sampled from a human donor who had recovered from COVID-19. This chain links TRBV11-3 with TRBJ2-3; 11 bases align to TRBD2. This CDR3 is CASSLSGGGLDTQYF. The DNA for the CDR3 is TGTGCCAGCAGCCTTAGCGGGGGGGGTTTAGATACGCAGTATTTT.